The 9 T cell receptor beta chains below all came from one sample that was sequenced in a study of CD8 T cells in Susac syndrome. When the RNA was reverse transcribed, random hexamers were used with an input of roughly 0.45 to 1 ug. TCRdb re-analysed the immunoSEQ multiplex PCR reads in MiXCR, keeping a single row per CDR3 protein. The sample lists 150,000 or so distinct CDR3 sequences; about 92% were seen once. Sequencing was done on a sample of CD4+ T cells from PBMCs. The receptor set was obtained from a human donor in good health.

This sequence joins TRBV28 and TRBJ2-3, with 10 bases fitting TRBD1. The CDR3 loop spans 15 amino acids. Germline CDR1 is MDHEN and CDR2 is SYDVKM. V was pared by 8 bases and J by 4 bases, with 9 bases of the junction left unmatched. The CDR3 loop is CASVPGTGAPDTQYF. The CDR3 DNA reads as TGTGCCAGCGTCCCAGGGACAGGGGCCCCAGATACGCAGTATTTT.

The rearrangement joins TRBV5-1 to TRBJ2-3; D remains ambiguous. This CDR3 has 15 amino acids. V was trimmed by 6 bases and J by 1 base, leaving 15 bases between them. In germline, CDR1 is SGHRS, CDR2 YFSETQ. The CDR3: CASTHRVPGTDTQYF. CDR3 bases: TGCGCCAGCACTCATCGAGTCCCCGGCACAGATACGCAGTATTTT.

In this sample, this clonotype turned up once. The rearrangement uses TRBV9 and TRBJ2-2; 7 nucleotides align to TRBD1. The CDR3 runs to 15 residues. Per the germline V gene, CDR1 is SGDLS and CDR2 is YYNGEE. V trimming: 0 bases; J trimming: 3 bases; junction bases outside the gene matches: 2. CDR3 sequence reads: CASSVVTGYTGELFF. CDR3 DNA: TGTGCCAGCAGCGTAGTGACAGGGTACACCGGGGAGCTGTTTTTT.

The V and J genes are TRBV20-1 and TRBJ1-2; 8 positions agree with TRBD1. The CDR3 contains 13 residues. With 6 bases clipped from V and 3 bases from J, the junction kept 6 bases outside the gene matches. Germline V gene lookup returns CDR1 DFQATT and CDR2 SNEGSKA (reference sequence). This CDR3 is CSANRGGYYGYTF. In DNA form, the CDR3 reads TGCAGTGCCAACAGGGGGGGATACTATGGCTACACCTTC.

J is TRBJ1-2 and V is TRBV4-3; 7 bases match TRBD1. Germline CDR1 is LGHNA and CDR2 is YSLEER. The CDR3 spans 13 residues. Trimming cost V 2 bases and J 4 bases; bases outside gene matches: 1. CDR3: CASSQQGGYGYTF. CDR3 DNA sequence: TGCGCCAGCAGCCAACAGGGGGGCTATGGCTACACCTTC.

This chain's CDR3 is CASSLAPGGDGNTIYF. The CDR3 DNA reads as TGCGCCAGCAGCTTGGCCCCAGGGGGCGACGGAAACACCATATATTTT. The V call is TRBV5-1, the J call TRBJ1-3, with TRBD1 matching 8 bases. This CDR3 is 16 amino acids long. V was clipped by 0 bases and J by 4 bases; unmatched bases: 6. The germline V gene has CDR1 SGHRS and CDR2 YFSETQ.

The gene calls are TRBV6-5 and TRBJ2-3; the D gene is possibly TRBD1 (5 bases). The CDR3 contains 15 residues. V lost 6 bases and J 1 base, leaving 14 bases between the germline ends. Germline V CDR1 and CDR2: MNHEY, SVGAGI. The CDR3 region has the DNA TGTGCCAGCAGCTCGAGGACAACCCGCACAGATACGCAGTATTTT. This sequence encodes CASSSRTTRTDTQYF.

The chain links TRBV6-2 or TRBV6-3 to TRBJ2-3; 11 positions match TRBD2. The CDR3 is 16 residues long. The V gene's germline CDR1 is MNHEY and CDR2 SVGEGT. With 6 bases clipped from V and 8 bases from J, the junction kept 13 bases outside the gene matches. This CDR3 is CASREGLAGGRFTQYF. The CDR3 nucleotides are TGTGCCAGCAGGGAGGGGCTAGCGGGAGGCAGATTTACGCAGTATTTT.

This clonotype has a single count. The genes are TRBV5-1 and TRBJ2-5; tentative D call: TRBD2 (5 bases). Germline V CDR1 and CDR2: SGHRS, YFSETQ. CDR3 size: 14 residues. V dropped 0 bases and J dropped 5 bases, with 11 bases sitting between them. CDR3: CASSLVGERETQYF. The CDR3 DNA follows: TGCGCCAGCAGCTTGGTTGGGGAGCGGGAGACCCAGTACTTC.